This TCR beta chain was documented in a study of cytomegalovirus exposure and HLA in healthy donors. Notes on the study in general: A later analysis associated roughly 15,000 TCR beta sequences with HLA alleles at a 0.05 false discovery rate. One variant, a missense change in DCLRE1C, was linked in a later analysis to TCR beta V- and J-gene trimming. Most observed TCR sequences were rare, whereas some public TCRs were detected in many donors. An ancestry cluster, one associated with Asian ancestry, reportedly showed fewer N-insertions than the approximately 650-donor mean in a later analysis.

PCR was performed using 60 Vbeta and 13 Jbeta primers. The method was immunoSEQ multiplex PCR; TCRdb's version includes in-frame clones alone and lacks a portion of them. Of 150,000 to 200,000 clones detected, just over 70% appear once; the ten largest clones hold 4.7%. There are 16 residues in the CDR3. Germline V gives CDR1 SGHKS, CDR2 YYEKEE (reference sequence). V lost 4 bases and J lost 4; bases outside the gene matches: 13. To note about this clone: Its target is unknown.

Sequencing was performed on PBMCs. This clonotype was obtained from a man aged 18 to 29 in good health and CMV-seropositive. V gene TRBV5-5 combines with J gene TRBJ2-5, with 7 bases identical to TRBD1. CDR3 residues: CASSPLEGARVETQYF. CDR3 DNA: TGTGCCAGCAGCCCACTTGAGGGGGCGAGGGTAGAGACCCAGTACTTC.